Shown below are 5 T cell receptor beta chains from a single sample sequenced in a study of Graves' ophthalmopathy and Graves' hyperthyroidism. The authors amplified TCR beta CDR3 regions from RNA transcripts. After a first-round RT-PCR with HTBI primers, a second-round multiplex PCR was run. MiXCR, run by TCRdb on the multiplex PCR reads, gives a single entry per CDR3 protein. The table records over a million distinct CDR3 sequences, approximately 35% of them present only once. Sequencing was carried out using peripheral blood or thyroid tissue (not recorded which). These receptors were collected from an adult man with Graves' hyperthyroidism.

This clonotype was seen only a few times. The V and J genes are TRBV9 and TRBJ2-5; no definite D call. The CDR3 loop spans 14 amino acids. V was shortened by 0 bases and J by 5 bases, with 11 bases between the two germline ends. The germline V gene has CDR1 SGDLS and CDR2 YYNGEE. This chain's CDR3 is CASSVAPRFETQYF. In DNA, the CDR3 is TGTGCCAGCAGCGTAGCCCCTAGGTTTGAGACCCAGTACTTC.

The V gene is TRBV7-9, the J gene TRBJ1-2; D is unresolved. The CDR3 totals 16 residues. Germline V gives CDR1 SEHNR, CDR2 FQNEAQ (reference sequence). The germline V and J ends were trimmed by 3 bases and 3 bases, with 17 bases remaining between them. The CDR3 DNA sequence: TGTGCCAGCAGCTTCGTCAGGTACGGACTAGACTATGGCTACACCTTC. Protein sequence: CASSFVRYGLDYGYTF.

With respect to this clonotype: This may stem from a read error, because a much larger clone lies one nucleotide away. This chain links TRBV11-2 with TRBJ2-5, with a tentative D call TRBD1 (6 bases). There are 18 residues in the CDR3. CDR1 and CDR2 from the germline V gene are SGHAT and FQNNGV. The V gene lost 5 bases and the J gene lost 5 bases, with 27 bases spanning the gap. DNA of the CDR3: TGTGCCAGCAGCCCTCAGCAGTGGGGGCAGAGACGAGGGGAGACCCAGTACTTC. It codes for CASSPQQWGQRRGETQYF.

V usage is TRBV12-3 or TRBV12-4 and J usage is TRBJ1-5; D might be TRBD1 (6 bases). The length of the CDR3 is 13 residues. Trimming pared 11 bases from V and 3 bases from J, leaving 14 bases between. The CDR3 region has the DNA TGTGCCTGGAGCGGACAGCTCAATCAGCCCCAGCATTTT. As protein: CAWSGQLNQPQHF.

This rearrangement joins TRBV6-5 to TRBJ2-5, with no clear D. Trimming cost V 2 bases and J 2 bases, with 12 bases left between them. Germline V gene data show CDR1 as MNHEY and CDR2 as SVGAGI. The CDR3 is 15 amino acids. CDR3 region: CASSYEGLRQETQYF. The CDR3 DNA reads TGTGCCAGCAGTTACGAAGGCCTCAGGCAAGAGACCCAGTACTTC.